The entry below describes one T cell receptor (beta chain). The antigen is unknown. The record originates from a study of shared clonotypes between healthy human individuals. General study results and limits: Limitation of the genetic and exposure-history diversity represented came from the few donors. It was only blood that was sampled, and tissue repertoires likely differ.

The CDR3 is made up of 15 amino acids. V shed 2 bases, J shed 5 bases, and the junction held 5 bases outside the gene matches. Germline values: CDR1 MDHEN, CDR2 SYDVKM. Original methodology: Because ImmunoSEQ provided only junction sequences with no quality scores, the filtering differed. TCRdb's table, derived via immunoSEQ multiplex PCR, lists solely in-frame clones and lacks some. V, J and clone size were drawn from that table, and D and trimming were deduced from the DNA. The data hold some 480,000 clones, with around 80% observed a single time. The chain carries TRBV28 and TRBJ2-1; 8 nucleotides line up with TRBD2. The source of this sequence is a woman aged 40 to 50 in good health. Some clones in this sample may be carry-over from other donors' samples. Sequencing input: PBMCs. This CDR3 reads CASSLAAGVDNEQFF. The CDR3 nucleotides are TGTGCCAGCAGTTTAGCAGCGGGAGTGGACAATGAGCAGTTCTTC.